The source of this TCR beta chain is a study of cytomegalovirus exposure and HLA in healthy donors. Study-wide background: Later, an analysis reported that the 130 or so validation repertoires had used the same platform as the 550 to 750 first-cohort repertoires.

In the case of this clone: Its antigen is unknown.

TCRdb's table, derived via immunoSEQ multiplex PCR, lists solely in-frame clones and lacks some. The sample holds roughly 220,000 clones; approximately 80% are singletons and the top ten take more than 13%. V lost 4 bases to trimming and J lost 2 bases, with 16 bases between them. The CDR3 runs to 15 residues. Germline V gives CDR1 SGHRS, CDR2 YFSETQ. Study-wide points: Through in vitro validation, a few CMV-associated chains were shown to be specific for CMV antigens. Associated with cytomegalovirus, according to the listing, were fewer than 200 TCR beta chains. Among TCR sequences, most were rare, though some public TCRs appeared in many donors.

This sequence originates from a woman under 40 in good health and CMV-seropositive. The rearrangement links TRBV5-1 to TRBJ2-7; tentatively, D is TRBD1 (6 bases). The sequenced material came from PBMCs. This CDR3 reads CASSHGQTSAYEQYF. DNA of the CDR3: TGCGCCAGCAGCCACGGACAGACTTCGGCCTACGAGCAGTACTTC. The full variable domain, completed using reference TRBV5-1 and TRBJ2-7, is KAGVTQTPRYLIKTRGQQVTLSCSPISGHRSVSWYQQTPGQGLQFLFEYFSETQRNKGNFPGRFSGRQFSNSRSEMNVSTLELGDSALYLCASSHGQTSAYEQYFGPGTRLTVT.